This TCR beta chain was sequenced for a study of blood T cell repertoires in COVID-19 (TCRdb year 2020). Study-wide context: Collaborator samples came from the United States, Italy and Spain and covered acute and convalescent phases of COVID-19. The material from the prospective study consisted of cDNA or gDNA derived from T cells, B-cell-depleted T cells, or PBMCs. The dataset comprised deeply sampled blood TCRbeta repertoires from subjects exposed to, actively infected with, or recovered from COVID-19. The repertoires were released in a freely available public database intended as a resource for research on the immune response to SARS-CoV-2. Samples came from the ongoing ImmuneRACE study (first 160 participants) plus 1,254 subjects from 6 global collaborators. The sample metadata nearly always contained a de-identified subject ID, COVID-19 status, age in years and sex. HLA class I and class II types, where available, came from metadata supplied by the sample provider rather than from assay-based typing.

Participants in the prospective study were enrolled through a virtual design, were aged about 18 to 90 years, and lived in 24 United States geographic areas. To assign participants to cohorts, the prospective study relied on clinical history that participants themselves reported in a screening survey and a study questionnaire. ImmuneRACE Cohort 3 recovered participants were defined by two consecutive negative NP/OP PCR tests, healthcare professional clearance, or symptom resolution. Mobile phlebotomists in the prospective study collected whole blood, serum and a nasopharyngeal or oropharyngeal swab from every participant. Over a roughly 2-month period, participants in the prospective study had the option of providing additional blood draws and questionnaires. Before DNA extraction, prospective study blood samples were shipped either frozen or at room temperature. The study at large found these results: The quantity of clinical and demographic metadata differed by source and by participant and was supplied without curation.

TCRbeta CDR3 regions were amplified from genomic DNA using the immunoSEQ Assay, a bias-controlled multiplex PCR. Per the authors' processing: The number of nucleated cells in each sample was estimated from the amplification of reference gene primers within the assay. Sequence reads were collapsed and filtered to measure the absolute abundance of every unique TCRbeta CDR3 rearrangement. For each sample, productive Simpson clonality was calculated as the square root of Simpson's diversity index across productive rearrangements. In TCRdb, the immuneACCESS table is reduced to in-frame sequences with V and J assigned. These tables do not hold every clone; where another copy was compared, an unresolved V gene accounts for under half, and the others remain unexplained. Clone size and the V and J calls come from that table; the DNA yielded D and trimming. This sample has 310,000 or so clones in its table, and about 87% of those were observed once. Approximately 9% of the sample is taken by the ten largest.

This clone turned up a few times. Its antigen remains undetermined. No base-level quality is on record; no much larger clone is a single base apart. The junction carries 16 bases between V and J, which are trimmed by 1 base and 7 bases respectively. The germline V gene (reference sequence) yields SEHNR for CDR1 and FQNEAQ for CDR2. Spanning cysteine to phenylalanine, the CDR3 consists of 15 amino acids. Only the CDR3 DNA stays, 45 bases, in frame from base 1. The chain couples TRBV7-9 to TRBJ1-2; the D gene is possibly TRBD1, with 6 bases matching. The sequence derives from a woman aged 18 to 35 who had recovered from COVID-19. The material sequenced was PBMCs or T cells enriched from blood (not recorded which). In nucleotide form, the sequence is TGTGCCAGCAGCTTAGTTCTGGGGGCAGATGGTGGCTACACCTTC. This translates into CASSLVLGADGGYTF.